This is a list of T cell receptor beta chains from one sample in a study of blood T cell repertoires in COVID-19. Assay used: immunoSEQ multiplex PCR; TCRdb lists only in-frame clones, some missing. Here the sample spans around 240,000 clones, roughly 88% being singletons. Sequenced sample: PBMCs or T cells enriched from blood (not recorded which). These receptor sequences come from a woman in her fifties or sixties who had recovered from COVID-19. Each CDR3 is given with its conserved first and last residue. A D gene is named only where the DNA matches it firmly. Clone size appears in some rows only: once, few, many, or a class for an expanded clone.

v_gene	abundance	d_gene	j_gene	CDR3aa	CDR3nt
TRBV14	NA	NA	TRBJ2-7	CASSQGAGESYEQYF	TGTGCCAGCAGCCAAGGTGCAGGGGAATCCTACGAGCAGTACTTC
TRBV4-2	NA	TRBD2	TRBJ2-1	CASSQDLAGYYNEQFF	TGTGCCAGCAGCCAAGACCTAGCGGGGTACTACAATGAGCAGTTCTTC
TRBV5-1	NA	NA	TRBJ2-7	CASSLTGSYEQYF	TGCGCCAGCAGCTTGACGGGTTCCTACGAGCAGTACTTC
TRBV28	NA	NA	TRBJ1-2	CASSSRPGLHYGYTF	TGTGCCAGCAGTTCACGCCCAGGTTTACACTATGGCTACACCTTC
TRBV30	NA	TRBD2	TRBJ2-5	CAWSLRTSGNQETQYF	TGTGCCTGGAGTTTACGGACTAGCGGGAATCAAGAGACCCAGTACTTC
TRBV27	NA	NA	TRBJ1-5	CASKGGPYQPQHF	TGTGCCAGCAAGGGGGGGCCGTATCAGCCCCAGCATTTT
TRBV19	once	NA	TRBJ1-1	CASSMGGFDTEAFF	TGTGCCAGTAGTATGGGAGGGTTTGACACTGAAGCTTTCTTT
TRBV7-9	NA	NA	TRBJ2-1	CASSFGAVPYNEQFF	TGTGCCAGCAGCTTTGGGGCGGTACCCTACAATGAGCAGTTCTTC
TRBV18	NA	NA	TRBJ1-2	CASSQWQGYGYTF	TGTGCCAGCTCGCAATGGCAGGGGTATGGCTACACCTTC
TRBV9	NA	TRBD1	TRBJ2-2	CASSFTGGLTGELFF	TGTGCCAGCAGCTTCACAGGGGGCCTCACCGGGGAGCTGTTTTTT
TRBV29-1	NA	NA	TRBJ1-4	CSVGGFREKLFF	TGCAGCGTAGGGGGATTTAGGGAAAAACTGTTTTTT
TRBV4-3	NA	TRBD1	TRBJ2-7	CASSLAGTGGSEQYF	TGCGCCAGCAGCCTAGCCGGGACAGGGGGCTCCGAGCAGTACTTC
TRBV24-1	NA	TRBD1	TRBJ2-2	CATAGTDFTGELFF	TGTGCCACCGCTGGGACAGACTTCACCGGGGAGCTGTTTTTT
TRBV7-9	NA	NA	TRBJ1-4	CASSLGQGSNEKLFF	TGTGCCAGCAGCTTAGGGCAGGGGTCTAATGAAAAACTGTTTTTT
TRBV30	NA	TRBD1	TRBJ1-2	CAWGLGQGNYGYTF	TGTGCCTGGGGCCTTGGACAGGGGAACTATGGCTACACCTTC
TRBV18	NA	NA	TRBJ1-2	CASSPLVYPYGYTF	TGTGCCAGCTCACCGTTAGTGTACCCCTATGGCTACACCTTC
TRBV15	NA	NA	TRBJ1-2	CATSRDKYDRTGGYTF	TGTGCCACCAGCAGAGATAAATACGACAGAACAGGTGGCTACACCTTC
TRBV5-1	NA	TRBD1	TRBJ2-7	CASSNGQGSYEQYF	TGCGCCAGCAGCAACGGACAGGGTTCCTACGAGCAGTACTTC
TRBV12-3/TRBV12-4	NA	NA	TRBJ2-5	CASRDIVETQYF	TGTGCCAGCCGCGACATTGTAGAGACCCAGTACTTC
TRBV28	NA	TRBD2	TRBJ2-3	CASRTLAGKGTDTQYF	TGTGCCAGCAGGACCTTAGCGGGGAAGGGCACAGATACGCAGTATTTT
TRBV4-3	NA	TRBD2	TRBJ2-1	CASSQDTGTSSYNEQFF	TGCGCCAGCAGCCAAGATACAGGGACTAGCTCCTACAATGAGCAGTTCTTC
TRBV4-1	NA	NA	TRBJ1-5	CASSPIQQGSNQPQHF	TGCGCCAGCAGCCCGATACAACAGGGTAGTAATCAGCCCCAGCATTTT
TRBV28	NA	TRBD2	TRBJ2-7	CASSPPLLAGPNEQYF	TGTGCCAGCAGCCCCCCGCTACTAGCGGGACCAAACGAGCAGTACTTC
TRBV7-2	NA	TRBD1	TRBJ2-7	CASTPAGQGPSEQYF	TGTGCCAGCACCCCGGCGGGACAGGGACCCTCCGAGCAGTACTTC
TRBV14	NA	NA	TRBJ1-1	CASSQLPVNTEAFF	TGTGCCAGCAGCCAACTCCCCGTGAACACTGAAGCTTTCTTT